Below are 30 T cell receptor beta chains sequenced from a single sample in a study of T cell responses to AZD1222 COVID-19 vaccine. Sequenced by immunoSEQ multiplex PCR; TCRdb stores in-frame clones only, minus some. The table shows more than 95,000 clones, with around nine tenths occurring only once. This specimen consisted of peripheral blood, obtained on day 0 of AZD1222 vaccination. These receptors all come from an adult in good health.

This sequence joins TRBV19 and TRBJ2-1; D is unclear. The CDR3 loop spans 13 amino acids. V lost 1 base to trimming and J lost 5 bases, with 6 bases between them. Looked up from germline, CDR1 is LNHDA and CDR2 is SQIVND (reference sequence). CDR3 nucleotide sequence: TGTGCCAGTAGTATAGGCAGCCACAATGAGCAGTTCTTC. This gives the protein CASSIGSHNEQFF.

Here the CDR3 DNA reads TGTGCCAGTAGTATAGTGGAAAACATTCAGTACTTC. Protein: CASSIVENIQYF. This sequence joins TRBV19 and TRBJ2-4; D remains unclear. Looked up from germline, CDR1 is LNHDA and CDR2 is SQIVND (reference sequence). The CDR3 extends over 12 amino acids. V was cut by 1 base and J by 5 bases, with 3 bases left in between. The variable domain in full, completed from reference TRBV19 and TRBJ2-4, reads DGGITQSPKYLFRKEGQNVTLSCEQNLNHDAMYWYRQDPGQGLRLIYYSQIVNDFQKGDIAEGYSVSREKKESFPLTVTSAQKNPTAFYLCASSIVENIQYFGAGTRLSVL.

This sequence joins TRBV5-1 and TRBJ1-3; D is uncertain. This CDR3 region has 16 residues. Germline V gene lookup returns CDR1 SGHRS and CDR2 YFSETQ. Trimming removed 0 bases from V and 0 bases from J, with 10 bases in between. DNA of the CDR3: TGCGCCAGCAGCTTGGGGGGATCCCCCTCTGGAAACACCATATATTTT. Translation: CASSLGGSPSGNTIYF.

This chain connects TRBV6-6 to TRBJ2-7; D gene unclear. Germline V gene lookup returns CDR1 MNHNY and CDR2 SVGAGI (reference sequence). The CDR3 runs to 12 residues. V was clipped by 2 bases and J by 4 bases, with 6 bases between them. CDR3 nucleotide sequence: TGTGCCAGCAGTTACAATGGTTACGAGCAGTACTTC. As protein: CASSYNGYEQYF.

The chain combines TRBV25-1 with TRBJ2-5, with D possibly called TRBD1 or TRBD2 (5 bases each). The V gene lost 1 base and the J gene lost 4 bases, with 10 bases spanning the gap. From germline, CDR1 is MGHDK and CDR2 SYGVNS. The CDR3 has 14 amino acids. The chain's CDR3 is CASSEFGGSETQYF. The CDR3 nucleotides read TGTGCCAGCAGTGAATTTGGGGGATCAGAGACCCAGTACTTC.

The gene calls are TRBV6-5 and TRBJ2-5; 7 nucleotides match TRBD2. In germline, CDR1 is MNHEY, CDR2 SVGAGI. V was pared by 4 bases and J by 4 bases, with 12 bases of the junction left unmatched. The CDR3 runs to 16 residues. CDR3 bases: TGTGCCAGCAGTTTAGCCCGGCCTAGCGGATCAGAGACCCAGTACTTC. Amino acids: CASSLARPSGSETQYF.

A few counts support this clone. The chain links TRBV4-2 to TRBJ2-5; 10 positions match TRBD2. This CDR3 region has 17 residues. Germline CDR1 LGHNA, CDR2 YNFKEQ. The J segment lost 2 bases and the V segment lost 0 bases, leaving 6 bases of the junction unmatched. CDR3 in amino acids: CASSQDPPAGGQETQYF. For the CDR3, the DNA is TGTGCCAGCAGCCAAGATCCCCCAGCGGGGGGGCAAGAGACCCAGTACTTC.

The chain has TRBV24-1 and TRBJ2-1; D remains unclear. Per germline, CDR1 KGHDR and CDR2 SFDVKD. This CDR3 is built from 14 residues. V was shortened by 3 bases and J by 8 bases, with 13 bases between the two germline ends. CDR3 protein: CATSDKGFRDEQFF. CDR3 coding DNA: TGTGCCACCAGTGATAAAGGGTTCAGAGATGAGCAGTTCTTC.

The chain has TRBV25-1 and TRBJ2-3; 7 nucleotides match TRBD2. The V gene's germline CDR1 is MGHDK and CDR2 SYGVNS. V was pared by 4 bases and J by 2 bases, with 6 bases of the junction left unmatched. The CDR3 loop spans 15 amino acids. CDR3 bases: TGTGCCAGCAGTGGGACTAGTGGGCACACAGATACGCAGTATTTT. It encodes CASSGTSGHTDTQYF.

This chain connects TRBV6-5 to TRBJ2-3, with D unresolved. Germline V gives CDR1 MNHEY, CDR2 SVGAGI. The ends were cut back, 0 bases at V and 7 bases at J, with 11 bases in the middle. CDR3 size: 14 residues. This CDR3 is CASSYSFSRYTQYF. The DNA for the CDR3 is TGTGCCAGCAGTTACTCTTTTAGTCGGTATACGCAGTATTTT.

The chain has TRBV27 and TRBJ1-5; 10 bases agree with TRBD1. Germline loops: CDR1 MNHEY, CDR2 SMNVEV (reference sequence). The J segment lost 0 bases and the V segment lost 7 bases, leaving 21 bases of the junction unmatched. The CDR3 has 21 residues. CDR3 DNA: TGTGCCAGCACCGCGCCGGGCTGGGGGGGACAGGGGAGATATAGCAATCAGCCCCAGCATTTT. It encodes CASTAPGWGGQGRYSNQPQHF.

The gene calls are TRBV7-9 and TRBJ1-4, with a tentative D call TRBD1 (5 bases). V dropped 4 bases and J dropped 1 base, with 7 bases sitting between them. CDR1 and CDR2 (germline): SEHNR, FQNEAQ (reference sequence). The CDR3 has 14 amino acids. DNA for the CDR3: TGTGCCAGCAGCTCCCAGGGAACTAATGAAAAACTGTTTTTT. This encodes CASSSQGTNEKLFF.

The table lists this clone with a count of one. V gene TRBV20-1 combines with J gene TRBJ1-2; TRBD1 matches 8 bases. The CDR3 contains 14 residues. Germline-derived CDR1 and CDR2 are DFQATT and SNEGSKA (reference sequence). The ends lost 3 bases at V and 4 bases at J; junction bases unmatched: 7. This chain's CDR3 is CSASAGGEGYGYTF. In DNA form, the CDR3 reads TGCAGTGCTAGTGCAGGGGGCGAAGGCTATGGCTACACCTTC.

This chain connects TRBV27 to TRBJ2-7; D unclear. Germline CDR1 and CDR2: MNHEY and SMNVEV (reference sequence). This CDR3 has 14 residues. Trimming shortened V by 8 bases and J by 4 bases, and 18 bases separated the two germline ends. The CDR3 nucleotides are TGTGCCAGCGGCCCGTCATTTGGGTCGTACGAGCAGTACTTC. Translating gives CASGPSFGSYEQYF.

The V and J genes are TRBV6-1 and TRBJ2-7; no clear D. This CDR3 region has 19 residues. The germline CDR1 and CDR2 sequences are MNHNS and SASEGT. Deletions cut 0 bases from V and 3 bases from J, with 24 bases between. CDR3 bases: TGTGCCAGCAGTGAAGCGCTTCGTACGACTCGAGTAGTGGGCTACGAGCAGTACTTC. This sequence encodes CASSEALRTTRVVGYEQYF.

This chain connects TRBV24-1 to TRBJ1-4; weak D call: TRBD1 (6 bases). CDR3 length equals 14 residues. V was cut by 5 bases and J by 3 bases, with 9 bases left in between. Per the germline V gene, CDR1 is KGHDR and CDR2 is SFDVKD. CDR3 in amino acids: CATSVTGSNEKLFF. The DNA for the CDR3 is TGTGCCACCAGTGTTACAGGGTCTAATGAAAAACTGTTTTTT.

The V call is TRBV20-1, the J call TRBJ2-3; no clear D gene. This CDR3 region has 11 residues. Germline assignment: CDR1 DFQATT and CDR2 SNEGSKA (reference sequence). Trimming left V 1 base short and J 6 bases short, with 5 bases between. CDR3 amino acids: CSARGGDTQYF. As DNA, the CDR3 is TGCAGTGCTAGAGGCGGCGATACGCAGTATTTT.

The V call is TRBV5-6, the J call TRBJ2-5; D is ambiguous. The CDR3 totals 13 residues. V was shortened by 0 bases and J by 1 base, with 4 bases between the two germline ends. Germline V gives CDR1 SGHDT, CDR2 YYEEEE. This CDR3 reads CASSLEFQETQYF. The CDR3 DNA reads TGTGCCAGCAGCTTGGAATTCCAAGAGACCCAGTACTTC.

The rearrangement uses TRBV4-1 and TRBJ2-5, with 7 bases lining up with TRBD1. V gave up 3 bases and J gave up 9 bases; unmatched junction bases: 7. The CDR3 covers 13 residues. The germline V gene has CDR1 MGHRA and CDR2 YSYEKL. DNA for the CDR3: TGCGCCAGCAGCCACACAGGGGAACCATCCCAGTACTTC. Translating gives CASSHTGEPSQYF.

This clone was detected once. V and J are TRBV7-2 and TRBJ2-5; D may be TRBD1 or TRBD2 (5 bases each). Germline-derived CDR1 and CDR2 are SGHTA and FQGNSA. The CDR3 consists of 15 residues. V was trimmed by 1 base and J by 5 bases, leaving 14 bases between them. CDR3 sequence: CASSLGWGTGETQYF. The CDR3 DNA is TGTGCCAGCAGCTTAGGATGGGGGACGGGGGAGACCCAGTACTTC.

The DNA for the CDR3 is TGCGCCAGCAGTGAAGCCGAGGCCGGCAGGGGCTACGAGCAGTACTTC. Its protein is CASSEAEAGRGYEQYF. This sequence joins TRBV10-1 and TRBJ2-7, with a weak D call TRBD1 (6 bases). Between the trimmed V and J ends, which lost 3 bases and 3 bases, there was a span of 18 bases. The CDR3 spans 16 residues. Germline V gene data show CDR1 as WNHNN and CDR2 as SYGVQD (reference sequence).

V gene TRBV6-1 combines with J gene TRBJ1-2; D not certain. The CDR3 consists of 13 residues. From germline, CDR1 is MNHNS and CDR2 SASEGT. The ends were cut back, 1 base at V and 7 bases at J, with 10 bases in the middle. The CDR3 loop reads CASSEVGVGGYTF. CDR3 nucleotide sequence: TGTGCCAGCAGTGAAGTTGGGGTGGGTGGCTACACCTTC.

In its sample, this clone was seen a few times. The chain couples TRBV29-1 to TRBJ1-2, with unresolved D. This CDR3 region has 12 residues. V dropped 0 bases and J dropped 1 base, with 3 bases sitting between them. CDR1 is SQVTM, CDR2 ANQGSEA, per germline. The CDR3 here is CSVEEGNYGYTF. In nucleotides, the CDR3 is TGCAGCGTTGAAGAGGGTAACTATGGCTACACCTTC. The full variable domain, with the rest looked up from reference TRBV29-1 and TRBJ1-2, is SAVISQKPSRDICQRGTSLTIQCQVDSQVTMMFWYRQQPGQSLTLIATANQGSEATYESGFVIDKFPISRPNLTFSTLTVSNMSPEDSSIYLCSVEEGNYGYTFGSGTRLTVV.

The rearrangement uses TRBV3-1 (or the pseudogene TRBV3-2) and TRBJ2-3; D not certain. Looked up from germline, CDR1 is LGHDT and CDR2 is YNNKEL (reference sequence). V was trimmed by 2 bases and J by 2 bases, leaving 5 bases between them. The CDR3 totals 13 residues. The CDR3 loop is CASSQSHTDTQYF. In DNA form, the CDR3 reads TGTGCCAGCAGCCAAAGCCACACAGATACGCAGTATTTT.

CDR3 sequence (DNA): TGTGCCAGCAGTTACAGGGGAGTGTACACAGATACGCAGTATTTT. Protein sequence: CASSYRGVYTDTQYF. This chain connects TRBV6-5 to TRBJ2-3, with D tentatively TRBD1 or TRBD2 (5 bases each). CDR1 is MNHEY, CDR2 SVGAGI, per germline. The V gene lost 2 bases and the J gene lost 2 bases, with 11 bases spanning the gap. This CDR3 is built from 15 residues.

This clone qualifies as medium-sized. The chain combines TRBV9 with TRBJ2-1; tentative D call: TRBD1 (6 bases). The V gene's germline CDR1 is SGDLS and CDR2 YYNGEE. Trimming left V 0 bases short and J 8 bases short, with 18 bases between. The CDR3 has 16 amino acids. CDR3 sequence: CASSVVPVGAEDEQFF. DNA for the CDR3: TGTGCCAGCAGCGTAGTTCCAGTGGGGGCAGAAGATGAGCAGTTCTTC.

The chain links TRBV6-5 to TRBJ2-2; the D is unclear. This CDR3 region has 12 residues. CDR1 MNHEY and CDR2 SVGAGI come from the germline V gene. V lost 10 bases to trimming and J lost 4 bases, with 10 bases between them. CDR3 nucleotides: TGTGCCACCCAGAGGTCCACCGGGGAGCTGTTTTTT. It encodes CATQRSTGELFF.

The J gene is TRBJ1-5, the V gene TRBV6-5; 7 bases line up with TRBD1. Germline V gene data show CDR1 as MNHEY and CDR2 as SVGAGI. CDR3 length equals 14 residues. J lost 0 bases, V lost 10 bases, and 6 bases had no gene match. CDR3 in DNA: TGTGCCACAAACAGGGGATATAGCAATCAGCCCCAGCATTTT. Protein: CATNRGYSNQPQHF.

This clone came up once. The V gene is TRBV25-1, the J gene TRBJ1-2; TRBD1 aligns across 7 bases. The CDR3 length is 15 residues. Trimming removed 4 bases from V and 2 bases from J; junction bases left unmatched: 7. Germline CDR1 reads MGHDK; CDR2 reads SYGVNS. This chain's CDR3 is CASSGPGQENYGYTF. In DNA form, the CDR3 reads TGTGCCAGCAGTGGGCCTGGACAGGAGAACTATGGCTACACCTTC.

Regarding this clone: The same CDR3 arises from other DNA sequences in this sample as well. The chain recombines TRBV12-3 or TRBV12-4 with TRBJ1-1; no clear D. The CDR3 contains 13 residues. V shed 1 base and J shed 2 bases, with 5 bases lying between them. CDR3 sequence reads: CASSLGENTEAFF. The CDR3 DNA reads TGTGCCAGCAGTTTAGGGGAAAACACTGAAGCTTTCTTT.